The 10 T cell receptor beta chains presented below share a single source sample, sequenced in a study of blood T cell repertoires in COVID-19. Method: immunoSEQ multiplex PCR; TCRdb's copy keeps in-frame clones and lacks some. The table lists about 40,000 clones, 70% to 85% of them singletons. Sequencing input: peripheral blood. The receptors were sampled from a woman aged 55-70 years with acute or convalescent COVID-19.

V usage is TRBV3-1 (or the pseudogene TRBV3-2) and J usage is TRBJ2-7; the D is unclear. Trimming took 5 bases from V and 0 from J, leaving 11 bases between them. The CDR3 totals 14 residues. CDR1 and CDR2 from the germline V gene are LGHDT and YNNKEL (reference sequence). DNA for the CDR3: TGTGCCAGCAGCTCCACTACGGGCTCCTACGAGCAGTACTTC. Translating it yields CASSSTTGSYEQYF.

This chain joins TRBV1 and TRBJ2-3; the table gives TRBD2 as D, unverified against the DNA. TRBV1 is assigned pseudogene status. This CDR3 comprises 17 residues. CDR3 bases: TGCACCAGCAGCTTTCCCGGGACTAGCGGGACTTCCTATCCGCAGTATTTT. It translates to CTSSFPGTSGTSYPQYF.

The V and J genes are TRBV5-5 and TRBJ1-1; TRBD1 agrees at 7 bases. Germline CDR1 is SGHKS and CDR2 is YYEKEE (reference sequence). This CDR3 comprises 14 residues. V shed 5 bases and J 8 bases; nucleotides not matched to a gene: 12. The DNA for the CDR3 is TGTGCCAGCAGTAGACAGGGCTCGTGGCAAGAAGCTTTCTTT. As protein: CASSRQGSWQEAFF.

The chain combines TRBV12-3 or TRBV12-4 with TRBJ1-2; the match to TRBD1 covers 7 bases. Trimming removed 6 bases from V and 8 bases from J; junction bases left unmatched: 9. The CDR3 covers 13 residues. CDR3 nucleotide sequence: TGTGCCAGCAGCCGAGGACAGGCCGACGGCTACACCTTC. Translated, it gives CASSRGQADGYTF.

The CDR3 coding sequence is TGTGCCAGCAGCTCGGACTACGACAGGGGACATACGCAGTATTTT. This codes for CASSSDYDRGHTQYF. V usage is TRBV5-4 and J usage is TRBJ2-3; 8 bases are shared with TRBD1. The CDR3 has 15 residues. Germline values: CDR1 SGHNT, CDR2 YYREEE (reference sequence). The J segment lost 7 bases and the V segment lost 3 bases, leaving 10 bases of the junction unmatched.

The rearrangement joins TRBV19 to TRBJ2-7, with 9 positions matching TRBD2. Germline values: CDR1 LNHDA, CDR2 SQIVND (reference sequence). The CDR3 loop spans 17 amino acids. V trimming: 5 bases; J trimming: 3 bases; junction bases outside the gene matches: 14. CDR3 coding DNA: TGTGCCAGTAGTGAGTCCGGCGGTAGCGGGAGTCACTACGAGCAGTACTTC. Protein: CASSESGGSGSHYEQYF. The complete variable domain, with remaining parts taken from reference TRBV19 and TRBJ2-7, reads DGGITQSPKYLFRKEGQNVTLSCEQNLNHDAMYWYRQDPGQGLRLIYYSQIVNDFQKGDIAEGYSVSREKKESFPLTVTSAQKNPTAFYLCASSESGGSGSHYEQYFGPGTRLTVT.

The V call is TRBV4-1, the J call TRBJ1-5; 7 positions agree with TRBD1. Per germline, CDR1 MGHRA and CDR2 YSYEKL. The ends lost 1 base at V and 3 bases at J; junction bases unmatched: 9. The CDR3 has 17 amino acids. The CDR3: CASSQGRSGTANQPQHF. The CDR3 nucleotides are TGCGCCAGCAGCCAAGGCCGTTCCGGGACAGCCAATCAGCCCCAGCATTTT.

The chain joins TRBV3-1 (or the pseudogene TRBV3-2) to TRBJ2-1; D not resolved. The CDR3 extends over 15 amino acids. With 0 bases removed from V and 4 bases from J, the gap between germline ends came to 10 bases. From germline, CDR1 is LGHDT and CDR2 YNNKEL (reference sequence). CDR3 sequence (DNA): TGTGCCAGCAGCCAAGATGTTCCGGGTTACAATGAGCAGTTCTTC. The encoded protein is CASSQDVPGYNEQFF.

The gene calls are TRBV5-1 and TRBJ2-7, with 7 bases lining up with TRBD1. The CDR3 consists of 13 residues. Looked up from germline, CDR1 is SGHRS and CDR2 is YFSETQ. V trimming: 5 bases; J trimming: 0 bases; junction bases outside the gene matches: 2. The CDR3 protein is CASRQGSSYEQYF. The DNA for the CDR3 is TGCGCCAGCAGACAGGGGAGCTCCTACGAGCAGTACTTC.

The J gene is TRBJ1-1, the V gene TRBV11-2; D not certain. The germline V gene has CDR1 SGHAT and CDR2 FQNNGV. V lost 1 base, J lost 0 bases, and 15 bases lay in between. The CDR3 loop spans 17 amino acids. In DNA, the CDR3 is TGTGCCAGCAGCTTAGTTTCGGGGTTGATCATGAACACTGAAGCTTTCTTT. Translation: CASSLVSGLIMNTEAFF.